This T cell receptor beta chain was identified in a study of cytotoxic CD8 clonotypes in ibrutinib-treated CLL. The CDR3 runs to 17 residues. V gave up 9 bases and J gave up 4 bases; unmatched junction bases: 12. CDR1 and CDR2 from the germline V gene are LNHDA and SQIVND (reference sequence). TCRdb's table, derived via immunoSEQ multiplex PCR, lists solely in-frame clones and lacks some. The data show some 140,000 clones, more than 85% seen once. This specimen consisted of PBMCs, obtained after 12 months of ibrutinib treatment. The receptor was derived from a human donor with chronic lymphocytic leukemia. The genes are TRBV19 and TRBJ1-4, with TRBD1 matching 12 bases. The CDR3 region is CASAAGTGGFGNEKLFF. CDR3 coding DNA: TGTGCCAGCGCCGCCGGGACAGGGGGCTTTGGTAATGAAAAACTGTTTTTT.